This TCR beta chain was documented in a study of vaccination and CD4 T cells after COVID-19. Cultured CD4+ T cell DNA was sequenced using the Oncomine TCR Beta short-read assay. TCRdb recomputed calls from the PCR reads with MiXCR, one row per CDR3 protein. In the table there are approximately 24,000 distinct CDR3 sequences, less than 35% of which are singletons. The time point here: late sampling 161 to 241 days after vaccination in three convalescent patients. Specified treatment: approximately nine-day PBMC culture with coronavirus spike peptide pools or control peptides (ViraFEST assay). The study, taken as a whole, reports: Convalescent patients displayed a median roughly 90% of reactive clones emerging only post-vaccination. Convalescent patients' vaccine-specific clones were spike mono-reactive in 304 of 307 cases.

The length of the CDR3 is 14 residues. The germline V gene encodes CDR1 LGHNA and CDR2 YSLEER. V gave up 0 bases and J gave up 9 bases, with 12 bases separating them. There are a few counts of this clonotype. Its antigen is not known. Sample: CD4+ T cells from blood, cultured in vitro, taken about 7 months after SARS-CoV-2 vaccination. The sequence was collected from a human donor who had recovered from COVID-19. The chain is built from TRBV4-3 and TRBJ1-5; D is ambiguous. CDR3 bases: TGCGCCAGCAGCCAAGATGACGGTGTTCCGCCCCAGCATTTT. Residues: CASSQDDGVPPQHF.